Following are 26 T cell receptor beta chains from one sample sequenced in a study of shared clonotypes between healthy human individuals (dated by TCRdb to about 2020). Library preparation employed the immunoSEQ multiplex PCR assay. This immuneACCESS table, as held by TCRdb, lists in-frame sequences with V and J called but not all clones. Of the missing ones, under half trace to an unresolved V gene in checked studies; the others have no known cause. In all, the sample holds about 1.1 million clones, and approximately 80% of those were seen once. The ten top clones hold almost 0.9% of the sample. Sequencing was performed on memory CD4+ T cells from PBMCs. Explained via the paper, the cell subset or site label denotes: CD45RA-negative fraction. The receptor set was obtained from a man in his late teens or twenties in good health. Some clones in this sample may be carry-over from other donors' samples.

The chain carries TRBV4-1 and TRBJ2-1; 10 bases match TRBD2. The CDR3 sequence is 15 residues long. The germline CDR1 and CDR2 sequences are MGHRA and YSYEKL. The junction had 8 bases not matched to a gene; V was cut back by 5 bases and J by 7 bases. CDR3 protein: CASSDILAGWNEQFF. The CDR3 DNA reads as TGCGCCAGCAGCGATATACTAGCGGGATGGAATGAGCAGTTCTTC.

The chain carries TRBV10-3 and TRBJ2-1; tentatively, D is TRBD1 or TRBD2 (5 bases each). The CDR3 covers 13 residues. The germline V gene encodes CDR1 ENHRY and CDR2 SYGVKD. Trimming cost V 6 bases and J 5 bases, with 11 bases left between them. The CDR3 here is CAIRRGADNEQFF. The CDR3 region has the DNA TGTGCCATCAGGAGGGGCGCCGACAATGAGCAGTTCTTC.

The CDR3 nucleotides are TGTGCCAGCAGCGCTACTAGTACGGAGACCCAGTACTTC. Residues: CASSATSTETQYF. The chain is built from TRBV9 and TRBJ2-5; possibly TRBD2 for D (5 bases). The germline V and J ends were trimmed by 3 bases and 5 bases, with 11 bases remaining between them. Germline lookup yields CDR1 SGDLS and CDR2 YYNGEE. This CDR3 contains 13 residues.

The V gene is TRBV5-1, the J gene TRBJ2-2; D may match TRBD1 or TRBD2 (5 bases each). Trimming cost V 1 base and J 2 bases, with 12 bases left between them. The CDR3 consists of 16 residues. The germline CDR1 and CDR2 sequences are SGHRS and YFSETQ. The CDR3 loop reads CASSLISGPNTGELFF. The DNA of the CDR3 is TGCGCCAGCAGCTTGATTTCGGGGCCCAACACCGGGGAGCTGTTTTTT. The whole variable domain, remainder taken from reference TRBV5-1 and TRBJ2-2, is KAGVTQTPRYLIKTRGQQVTLSCSPISGHRSVSWYQQTPGQGLQFLFEYFSETQRNKGNFPGRFSGRQFSNSRSEMNVSTLELGDSALYLCASSLISGPNTGELFFGEGSRLTVL.

This clone appeared a few times. This chain joins TRBV7-6 and TRBJ1-1; 8 bases agree with TRBD1. The V segment lost 3 bases and the J segment 5 bases; nucleotides outside the gene matches: 14. The CDR3 spans 17 residues. Germline lookup yields CDR1 SGHVS and CDR2 FNYEAQ. The CDR3 is CASSFLTGGSSGTEAFF. The CDR3, as DNA: TGTGCCAGCAGCTTCCTTACAGGGGGGAGTTCAGGGACTGAAGCTTTCTTT. Full variable domain (remainder filled in from reference TRBV7-6 and TRBJ1-1): GAGVSQSPRYKVTKRGQDVALRCDPISGHVSLYWYRQALGQGPEFLTYFNYEAQQDKSGLPNDRFSAERPEGSISTLTIQRTEQRDSAMYRCASSFLTGGSSGTEAFFGQGTRLTVV.

V and J are TRBV19 and TRBJ2-7; possibly TRBD2 for D (7 bases). CDR1 and CDR2 from the germline V gene are LNHDA and SQIVND (reference sequence). CDR3 length: 14 amino acids. V lost 7 bases, J lost 4 bases, and 17 bases lay in between. Here the CDR3 reads CASKPQAGAYEQYF. In DNA, the CDR3 is TGTGCCAGTAAACCCCAGGCGGGGGCGTACGAGCAGTACTTC. The whole variable domain, remainder taken from reference TRBV19 and TRBJ2-7, is DGGITQSPKYLFRKEGQNVTLSCEQNLNHDAMYWYRQDPGQGLRLIYYSQIVNDFQKGDIAEGYSVSREKKESFPLTVTSAQKNPTAFYLCASKPQAGAYEQYFGPGTRLTVT.

This chain joins TRBV27 and TRBJ1-2; D not certain. This CDR3 has 13 residues. V lost 2 bases and J 2 bases, leaving 6 bases between the germline ends. Germline lookup yields CDR1 MNHEY and CDR2 SMNVEV (reference sequence). Here the CDR3 DNA reads TGTGCCAGCAGTTTAGCGACAAACTATGGCTACACCTTC. This codes for CASSLATNYGYTF.

The gene calls are TRBV7-3 and TRBJ2-1; tentative D call: TRBD2 (6 bases). CDR1 and CDR2 from the germline V gene are SGHTA and FQGTGA. CDR3 length equals 15 residues. Trimming left V 1 base short and J 7 bases short, with 14 bases between. The CDR3 DNA sequence: TGTGCCAGCAGCTTAAGGGGCGGGATAGGAAATGAGCAGTTCTTC. Translation gives CASSLRGGIGNEQFF.

This sequence joins TRBV4-3 and TRBJ2-4; D possibly matches TRBD1 or TRBD2 (5 bases each). There are 14 residues in the CDR3. Germline loops: CDR1 LGHNA, CDR2 YSLEER. V was cut by 5 bases and J by 7 bases, with 15 bases left in between. The CDR3 sequence: CASSVSGTPNIQYF. In DNA, the CDR3 is TGCGCCAGCAGCGTTTCTGGGACCCCTAACATTCAGTACTTC.

V usage is TRBV5-1 and J usage is TRBJ1-1, with D perhaps TRBD1 (6 bases). Germline CDR1 is SGHRS and CDR2 is YFSETQ. CDR3 length: 15 residues. The germline V and J ends were trimmed by 5 bases and 1 base, with 15 bases remaining between them. CDR3 nucleotides: TGCGCCAGCAGTTCGATCAGGGGTACGAACACTGAAGCTTTCTTT. Its translation is CASSSIRGTNTEAFF. The whole variable domain, remainder taken from reference TRBV5-1 and TRBJ1-1, is KAGVTQTPRYLIKTRGQQVTLSCSPISGHRSVSWYQQTPGQGLQFLFEYFSETQRNKGNFPGRFSGRQFSNSRSEMNVSTLELGDSALYLCASSSIRGTNTEAFFGQGTRLTVV.

On this clone itself: The sample contains more than one DNA sequence encoding this CDR3. The chain is built from TRBV29-1 and TRBJ2-3, with 13 bases lining up with TRBD2. Germline V lookup: CDR1 SQVTM, CDR2 ANQGSEA. The ends lost 6 bases at V and 2 bases at J; junction bases unmatched: 5. The CDR3 runs 15 residues. CDR3 amino acids: CSVGGTSGNTDTQYF. The CDR3, as DNA: TGCAGCGTGGGTGGGACTAGCGGGAACACAGATACGCAGTATTTT.

The chain uses TRBV10-2 and TRBJ1-6; D is ambiguous. Germline CDR1 reads WSHSY; CDR2 reads SAAADI. V was shortened by 3 bases and J by 9 bases, with 12 bases between the two germline ends. This CDR3 has 14 residues. The CDR3 protein is CASSDGQHGSPLHF. CDR3 DNA sequence: TGCGCCAGCAGTGACGGGCAGCACGGTTCACCCCTCCACTTT.

This clone was recorded only once. The rearrangement joins TRBV6-1 to TRBJ1-1, with unresolved D. This CDR3 has 13 amino acids. The germline V gene has CDR1 MNHNS and CDR2 SASEGT. Trimming shortened V by 6 bases and J by 2 bases, and 10 bases separated the two germline ends. Here the CDR3 DNA reads TGTGCCAGCAGAACGGAATTTAACACTGAAGCTTTCTTT. Translated: CASRTEFNTEAFF.

This rearrangement joins TRBV5-1 to TRBJ2-7; 14 bases agree with TRBD2. Germline V lookup: CDR1 SGHRS, CDR2 YFSETQ. CDR3 length equals 15 residues. V trimming: 4 bases; J trimming: 3 bases; junction bases outside the gene matches: 3. The CDR3 sequence is CASSPGTSGGYEQYF. CDR3 DNA: TGCGCCAGCAGCCCCGGGACTAGCGGGGGCTACGAGCAGTACTTC.

This CDR3 is CSVASGNTIYF. DNA for the CDR3: TGCAGCGTTGCCAGCGGAAACACCATATATTTT. The V call is TRBV29-1, the J call TRBJ1-3, with D uncertain. The CDR3 is 11 amino acids. Trimming took 4 bases from V and 4 from J, leaving 5 bases between them. From germline, CDR1 is SQVTM and CDR2 ANQGSEA.

The chain combines TRBV7-2 with TRBJ2-1; tentatively, D is TRBD2 (6 bases). This CDR3 region has 14 residues. Germline CDR1 reads SGHTA; CDR2 reads FQGNSA. Trimming removed 4 bases at V and 9 bases at J, with 16 bases between. CDR3 residues: CASSSRWVGGEQFF. CDR3 in DNA: TGTGCCAGCAGCTCACGATGGGTGGGAGGTGAGCAGTTCTTC.

The rearrangement links TRBV28 to TRBJ2-3; 9 bases align to TRBD1. J was trimmed by 7 bases and V by 1 base; bases with no gene match: 9. This CDR3 has 16 amino acids. Germline lookup yields CDR1 MDHEN and CDR2 SYDVKM. The chain's CDR3 is CASSLFTGTGRYTQYF. The CDR3 DNA reads as TGTGCCAGCAGTTTATTCACCGGGACAGGGAGGTATACGCAGTATTTT.

This chain joins TRBV30 and TRBJ1-5; TRBD1 might be the D (6 bases). The CDR3 covers 14 residues. Per germline, CDR1 GTSNPN and CDR2 SVGIG (reference sequence). Deletions cut 0 bases from V and 6 bases from J, with 12 bases between. CDR3: CAWSVWTDSQPQHF. CDR3 DNA sequence: TGTGCCTGGAGTGTATGGACAGATAGTCAGCCCCAGCATTTT.

This rearrangement joins TRBV10-2 to TRBJ2-3; D not certain. This CDR3 is built from 12 residues. V lost 5 bases and J 9 bases, leaving 12 bases between the germline ends. Germline CDR1 and CDR2: WSHSY and SAAADI. This CDR3 is CASSPQRETQYF. The CDR3 nucleotides read TGCGCCAGCAGTCCGCAGAGAGAGACGCAGTATTTT.

This chain connects TRBV25-1 to TRBJ2-1; no firm D call. CDR3 length: 14 amino acids. Trimming cost V 0 bases and J 5 bases, with 8 bases left between them. Germline assignment: CDR1 MGHDK and CDR2 SYGVNS. CDR3 amino acids: CASSEYGGHNEQFF. The CDR3 DNA is TGTGCCAGCAGTGAATATGGTGGACACAATGAGCAGTTCTTC.

The chain links TRBV5-5 to TRBJ1-3; D is uncertain. CDR1 and CDR2 (germline): SGHKS, YYEKEE (reference sequence). The CDR3 has 15 residues. V lost 1 base and J 9 bases, leaving 17 bases between the germline ends. CDR3 protein: CASSLSLQLGATIYF. The CDR3 DNA sequence: TGTGCCAGCAGCTTGTCGCTCCAACTCGGAGCCACCATATATTTT.

The chain uses TRBV25-1 and TRBJ2-1; tentative D call: TRBD2 (6 bases). Deletions cut 6 bases from V and 5 bases from J, with 14 bases between. CDR3 length: 14 amino acids. Germline V gene sequence: CDR1 MGHDK, CDR2 SYGVNS. DNA for the CDR3: TGTGCCAGCAGGTCCTACGGAGGGGACAATGAGCAGTTCTTC. It is translated as CASRSYGGDNEQFF.

Details on this clone: Different DNA sequences within this sample yield the same CDR3. The rearrangement uses TRBV7-7 and TRBJ2-1, with D possibly matching TRBD1 (6 bases). V was trimmed by 1 base and J by 5 bases, leaving 6 bases between them. The CDR3 totals 13 residues. Germline V gene data show CDR1 as SSHAT and CDR2 as FNYEAQ (reference sequence). The chain's CDR3 is CASSLGQDNEQFF. The CDR3 nucleotides read TGTGCCAGCAGCTTAGGACAGGACAATGAGCAGTTCTTC.

In regard to this clone: Other DNA sequences in this sample translate to the same CDR3. This chain joins TRBV7-2 and TRBJ2-2, with 7 nucleotides matching TRBD1. The CDR3 length is 15 residues. Germline lookup yields CDR1 SGHTA and CDR2 FQGNSA. V was clipped by 1 base and J by 1 base; unmatched bases: 0. The CDR3 bases are TGTGCCAGCAGCTTAGGACAGGGGAACACCGGGGAGCTGTTTTTT. Protein sequence: CASSLGQGNTGELFF.

In its sample, this clone was seen many times. The gene calls are TRBV19 and TRBJ1-3; D not certain. CDR3 size: 16 residues. Germline V gives CDR1 LNHDA, CDR2 SQIVND (reference sequence). The V and J ends lost 6 bases and 5 bases respectively, with 20 bases between them. CDR3 amino acids: CASRNYESRFRNTIYF. DNA of the CDR3: TGTGCCAGTAGGAATTACGAGTCGAGGTTTAGAAACACCATATATTTT.

CDR3 region: CASSNSIDTQYF. Here the CDR3 DNA reads TGTGCCAGCAGCAACTCCATAGATACGCAGTATTTT. J is TRBJ2-3 and V is TRBV7-3, with no clear D. Germline lookup yields CDR1 SGHTA and CDR2 FQGTGA. Trimming stripped 5 bases from V and 5 bases from J, with 8 bases between. The CDR3 loop spans 12 amino acids.